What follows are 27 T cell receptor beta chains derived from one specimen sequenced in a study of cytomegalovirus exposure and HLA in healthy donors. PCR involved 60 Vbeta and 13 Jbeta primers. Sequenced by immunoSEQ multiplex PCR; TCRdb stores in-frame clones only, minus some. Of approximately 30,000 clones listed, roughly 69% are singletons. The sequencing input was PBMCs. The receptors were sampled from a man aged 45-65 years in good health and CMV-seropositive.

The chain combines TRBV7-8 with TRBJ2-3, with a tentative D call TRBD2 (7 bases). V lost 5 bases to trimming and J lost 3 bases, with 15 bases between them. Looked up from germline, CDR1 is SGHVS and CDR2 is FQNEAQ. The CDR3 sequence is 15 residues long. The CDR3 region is CASSNVGGQTDTQYF. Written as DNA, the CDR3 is TGTGCCAGCAGCAACGTGGGGGGGCAAACAGATACGCAGTATTTT.

The CDR3 DNA is TGTGCCAGCAGGCTGGACAGCTATGGCTACACCTTC. Translated, it gives CASRLDSYGYTF. The chain couples TRBV5-8 to TRBJ1-2, with D possibly being TRBD1 (6 bases). There are 12 residues in the CDR3. CDR1 and CDR2 (germline): SGHTS, YDEGEE. Trimming shortened V by 5 bases and J by 4 bases, and 9 bases separated the two germline ends.

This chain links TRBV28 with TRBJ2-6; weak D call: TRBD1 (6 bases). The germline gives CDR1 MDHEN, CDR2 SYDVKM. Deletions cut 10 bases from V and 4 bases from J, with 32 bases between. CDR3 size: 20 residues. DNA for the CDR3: TGTGCCACCATTCGGTCCCCCGCAAGACAGGCCCAAGGGGGGGCCAACGTCCTGACTTTC. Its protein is CATIRSPARQAQGGANVLTF. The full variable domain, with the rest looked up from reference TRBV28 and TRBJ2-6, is DVKVTQSSRYLVKRTGEKVFLECVQDMDHENMFWYRQDPGLGLRLIYFSYDVKMKEKGDIPEGYSVSREKKERFSLILESASTNQTSMYLCATIRSPARQAQGGANVLTFGAGSRLTVL.

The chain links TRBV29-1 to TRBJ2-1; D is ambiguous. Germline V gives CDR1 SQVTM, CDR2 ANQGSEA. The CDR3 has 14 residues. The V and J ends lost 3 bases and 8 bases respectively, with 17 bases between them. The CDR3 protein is CSVEESVDLDEQFF. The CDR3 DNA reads TGCAGCGTTGAGGAGAGTGTGGATCTCGATGAGCAGTTCTTC.

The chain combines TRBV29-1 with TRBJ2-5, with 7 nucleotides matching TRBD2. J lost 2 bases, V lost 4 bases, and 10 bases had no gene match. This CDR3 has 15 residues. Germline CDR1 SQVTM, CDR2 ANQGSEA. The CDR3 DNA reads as TGCAGCGTTGGAGAGTTTGGGGGGGAACAAGAGACCCAGTACTTC. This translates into CSVGEFGGEQETQYF.

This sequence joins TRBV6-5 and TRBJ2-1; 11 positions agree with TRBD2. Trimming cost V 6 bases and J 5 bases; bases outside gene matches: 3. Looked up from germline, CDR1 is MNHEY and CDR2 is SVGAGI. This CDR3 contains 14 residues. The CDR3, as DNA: TGTGCCAGCAGCACTAGCGGGAGAAACAATGAGCAGTTCTTC. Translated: CASSTSGRNNEQFF.

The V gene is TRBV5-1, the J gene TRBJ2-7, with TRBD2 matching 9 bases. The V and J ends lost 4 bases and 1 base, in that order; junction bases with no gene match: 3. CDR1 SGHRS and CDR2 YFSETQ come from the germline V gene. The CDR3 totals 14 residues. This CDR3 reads CASSMTSGSYEQYF. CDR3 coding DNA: TGCGCCAGCAGCATGACTAGCGGTTCCTACGAGCAGTACTTC.

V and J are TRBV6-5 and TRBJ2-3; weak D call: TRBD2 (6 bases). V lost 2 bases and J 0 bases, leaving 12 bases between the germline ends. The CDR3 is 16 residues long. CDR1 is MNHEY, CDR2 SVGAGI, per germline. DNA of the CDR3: TGTGCCAGCAGTTACCTGGCCAGCGGGAGCACAGATACGCAGTATTTT. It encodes CASSYLASGSTDTQYF.

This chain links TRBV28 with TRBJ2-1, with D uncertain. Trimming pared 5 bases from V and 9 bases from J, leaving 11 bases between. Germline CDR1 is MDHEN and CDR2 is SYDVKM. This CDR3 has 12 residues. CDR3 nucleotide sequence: TGTGCCAGCAGTGCTCCAGACACTGAGCAGTTCTTC. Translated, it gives CASSAPDTEQFF.

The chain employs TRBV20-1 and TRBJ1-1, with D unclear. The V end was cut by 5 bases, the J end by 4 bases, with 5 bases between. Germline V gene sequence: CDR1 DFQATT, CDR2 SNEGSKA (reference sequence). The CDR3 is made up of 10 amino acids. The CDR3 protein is CSASLTEAFF. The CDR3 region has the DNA TGCAGTGCTTCTCTCACTGAAGCTTTCTTT.

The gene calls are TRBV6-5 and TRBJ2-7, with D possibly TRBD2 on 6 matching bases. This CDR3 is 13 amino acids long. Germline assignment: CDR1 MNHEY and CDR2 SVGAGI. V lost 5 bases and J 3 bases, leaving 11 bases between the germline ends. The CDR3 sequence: CASSRTTNYEQYF. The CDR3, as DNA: TGTGCCAGCAGTAGGACTACTAACTACGAGCAGTACTTC.

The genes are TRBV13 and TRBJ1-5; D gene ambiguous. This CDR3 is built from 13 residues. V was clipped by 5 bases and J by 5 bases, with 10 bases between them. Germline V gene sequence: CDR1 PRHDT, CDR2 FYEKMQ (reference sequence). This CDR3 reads CASSATTDQPQHF. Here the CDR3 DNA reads TGTGCCAGCAGCGCTACTACCGATCAGCCCCAGCATTTT.

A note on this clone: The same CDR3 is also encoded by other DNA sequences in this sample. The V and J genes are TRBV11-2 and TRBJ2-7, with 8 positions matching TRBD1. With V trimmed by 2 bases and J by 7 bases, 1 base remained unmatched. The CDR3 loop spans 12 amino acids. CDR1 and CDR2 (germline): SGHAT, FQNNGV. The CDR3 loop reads CASSLTGGEQYF. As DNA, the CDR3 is TGTGCCAGCAGCTTAACAGGGGGAGAGCAGTACTTC. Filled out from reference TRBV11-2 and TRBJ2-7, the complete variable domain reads EAGVAQSPRYKIIEKRQSVAFWCNPISGHATLYWYQQILGQGPKLLIQFQNNGVVDDSQLPKDRFSAERLKGVDSTLKIQPAKLEDSAVYLCASSLTGGEQYFGPGTRLTVT.

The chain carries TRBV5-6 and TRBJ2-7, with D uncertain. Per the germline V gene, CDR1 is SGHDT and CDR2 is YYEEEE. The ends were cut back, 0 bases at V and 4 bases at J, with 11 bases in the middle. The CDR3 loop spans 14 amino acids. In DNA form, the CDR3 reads TGTGCCAGCAGCTTGGGCCCGCCGGTATACGAGCAGTACTTC. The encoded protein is CASSLGPPVYEQYF.

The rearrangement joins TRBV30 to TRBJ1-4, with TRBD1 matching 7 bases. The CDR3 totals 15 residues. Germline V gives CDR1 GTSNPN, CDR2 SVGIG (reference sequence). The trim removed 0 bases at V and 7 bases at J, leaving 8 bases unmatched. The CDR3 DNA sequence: TGTGCCTGGAGTGTACTAGGGACAGCCGGTGAAAAACTGTTTTTT. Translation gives CAWSVLGTAGEKLFF.

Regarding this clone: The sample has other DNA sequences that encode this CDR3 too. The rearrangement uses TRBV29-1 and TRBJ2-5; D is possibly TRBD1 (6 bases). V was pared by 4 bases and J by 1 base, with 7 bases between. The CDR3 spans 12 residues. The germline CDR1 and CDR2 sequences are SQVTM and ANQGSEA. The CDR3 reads CSVGTAQETQYF. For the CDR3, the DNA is TGCAGCGTTGGGACAGCCCAAGAGACCCAGTACTTC.

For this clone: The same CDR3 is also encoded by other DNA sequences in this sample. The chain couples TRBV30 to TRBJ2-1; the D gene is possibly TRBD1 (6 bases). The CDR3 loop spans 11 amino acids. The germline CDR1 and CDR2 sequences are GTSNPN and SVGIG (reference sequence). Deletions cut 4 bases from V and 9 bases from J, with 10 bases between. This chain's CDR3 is CAWTQDSEQFF. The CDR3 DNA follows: TGTGCCTGGACGCAGGACAGTGAGCAGTTCTTC.

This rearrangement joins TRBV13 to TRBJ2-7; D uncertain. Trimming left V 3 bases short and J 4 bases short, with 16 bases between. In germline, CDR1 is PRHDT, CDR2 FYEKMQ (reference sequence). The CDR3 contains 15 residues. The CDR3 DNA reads TGTGCCAGCAGCTTTGGGCACAGAGCAAGATACGAGCAGTACTTC. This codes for CASSFGHRARYEQYF.

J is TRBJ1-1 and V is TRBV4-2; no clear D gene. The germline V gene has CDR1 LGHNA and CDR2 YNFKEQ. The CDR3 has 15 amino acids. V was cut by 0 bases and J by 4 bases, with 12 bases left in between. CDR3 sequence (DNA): TGTGCCAGCAGCCAAGAGGGAGGTTTTGGCACTGAAGCTTTCTTT. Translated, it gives CASSQEGGFGTEAFF.

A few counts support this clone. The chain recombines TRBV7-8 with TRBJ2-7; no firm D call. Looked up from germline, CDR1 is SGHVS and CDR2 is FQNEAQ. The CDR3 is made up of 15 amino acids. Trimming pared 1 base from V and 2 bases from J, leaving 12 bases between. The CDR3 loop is CASSLDGGTAYEQYF. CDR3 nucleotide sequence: TGTGCCAGCAGCTTAGACGGCGGAACGGCCTACGAGCAGTACTTC.

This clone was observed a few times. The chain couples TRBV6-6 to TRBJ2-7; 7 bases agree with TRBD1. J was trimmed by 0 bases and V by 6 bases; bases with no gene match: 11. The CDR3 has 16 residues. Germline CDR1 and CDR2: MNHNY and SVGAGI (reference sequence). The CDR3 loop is CASSYAGTDFSYEQYF. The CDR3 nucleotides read TGTGCCAGCAGCTATGCCGGGACAGATTTCTCCTACGAGCAGTACTTC.

CDR3 amino acids: CSANRADEKLFF. The DNA for the CDR3 is TGCAGCGCAAACAGGGCCGATGAAAAACTGTTTTTT. V is TRBV29-1 and J is TRBJ1-4; maybe TRBD1 (6 bases). The CDR3 sequence is 12 residues long. Germline CDR1 and CDR2: SQVTM and ANQGSEA. V dropped 7 bases and J dropped 6 bases, with 12 bases sitting between them.

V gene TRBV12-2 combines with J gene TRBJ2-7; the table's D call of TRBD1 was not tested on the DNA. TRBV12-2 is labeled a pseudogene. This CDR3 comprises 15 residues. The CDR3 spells CASRWPGQGIYEQYF. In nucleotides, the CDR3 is TGTGCAAGTCGCTGGCCGGGACAGGGGATATACGAGCAGTACTTC.

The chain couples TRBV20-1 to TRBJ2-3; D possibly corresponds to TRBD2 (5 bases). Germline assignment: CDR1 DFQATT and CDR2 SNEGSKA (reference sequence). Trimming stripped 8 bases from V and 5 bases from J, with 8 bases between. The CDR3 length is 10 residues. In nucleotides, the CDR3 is TGCAGTCTCGGGGAAGATACGCAGTATTTT. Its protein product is CSLGEDTQYF.

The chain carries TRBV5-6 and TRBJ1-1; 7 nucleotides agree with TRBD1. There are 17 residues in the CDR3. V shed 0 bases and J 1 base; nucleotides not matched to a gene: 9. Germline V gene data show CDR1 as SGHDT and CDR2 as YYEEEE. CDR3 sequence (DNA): TGTGCCAGCAGCTTGGGGAGTAGGGGGCGGACGAACACTGAAGCTTTCTTT. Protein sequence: CASSLGSRGRTNTEAFF.

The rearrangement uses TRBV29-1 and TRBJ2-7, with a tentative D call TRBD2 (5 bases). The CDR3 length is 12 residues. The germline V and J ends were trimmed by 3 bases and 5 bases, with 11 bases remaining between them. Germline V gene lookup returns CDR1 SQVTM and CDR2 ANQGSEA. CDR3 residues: CSVDSPGNEQYF. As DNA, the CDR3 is TGCAGCGTTGACTCCCCGGGGAACGAGCAGTACTTC.

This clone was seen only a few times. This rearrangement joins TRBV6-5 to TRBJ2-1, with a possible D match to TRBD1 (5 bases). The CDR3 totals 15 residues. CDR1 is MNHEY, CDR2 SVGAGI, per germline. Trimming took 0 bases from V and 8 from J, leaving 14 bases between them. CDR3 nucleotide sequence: TGTGCCAGCAGTTACTCGAATCCCGGCAGGGATGAGCAGTTCTTC. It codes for CASSYSNPGRDEQFF.